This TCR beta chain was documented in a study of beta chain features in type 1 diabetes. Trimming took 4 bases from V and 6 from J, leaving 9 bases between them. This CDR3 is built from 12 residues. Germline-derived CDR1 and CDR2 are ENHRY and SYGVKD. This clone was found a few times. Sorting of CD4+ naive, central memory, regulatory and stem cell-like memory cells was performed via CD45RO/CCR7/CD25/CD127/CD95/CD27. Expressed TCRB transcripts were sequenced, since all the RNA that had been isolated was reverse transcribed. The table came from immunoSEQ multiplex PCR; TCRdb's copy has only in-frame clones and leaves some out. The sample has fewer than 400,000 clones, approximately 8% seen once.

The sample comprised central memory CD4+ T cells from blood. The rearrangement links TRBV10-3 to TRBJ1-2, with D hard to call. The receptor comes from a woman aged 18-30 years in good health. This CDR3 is CAISVRGDGYTF. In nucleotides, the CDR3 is TGTGCCATCAGTGTTCGGGGAGATGGCTACACCTTC.